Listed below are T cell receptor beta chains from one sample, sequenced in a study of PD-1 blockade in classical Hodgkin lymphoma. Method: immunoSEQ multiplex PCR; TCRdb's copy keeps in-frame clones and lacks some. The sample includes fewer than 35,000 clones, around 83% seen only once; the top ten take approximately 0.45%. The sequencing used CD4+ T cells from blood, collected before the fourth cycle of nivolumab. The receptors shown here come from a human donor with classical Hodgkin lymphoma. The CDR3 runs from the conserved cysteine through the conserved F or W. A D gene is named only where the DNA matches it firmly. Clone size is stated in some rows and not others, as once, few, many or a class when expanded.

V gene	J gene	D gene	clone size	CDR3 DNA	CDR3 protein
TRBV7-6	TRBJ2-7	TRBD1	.	TGTGCCAGCAGCACCGGGACAGGGGGCTCCTACGAGCAGTACTTC	CASSTGTGGSYEQYF
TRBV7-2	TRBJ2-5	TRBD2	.	TGTGCCAGCAGCTTAAGACTAGCGTACGAGACCCAGTACTTC	CASSLRLAYETQYF
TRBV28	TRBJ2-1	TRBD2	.	TGTGCCAGCAGACAACGGGACTATAGGGGCTTGGGAAATGAGCAGTTCTTC	CASRQRDYRGLGNEQFF
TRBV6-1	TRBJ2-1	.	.	TGTGCCAGCAGTGAAAAGTGGTACAATGAGCAGTTCTTC	CASSEKWYNEQFF
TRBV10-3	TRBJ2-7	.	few	TGTGCCATCAGTGAGTCGGGACATCAGACCTACGAGCAGTACTTC	CAISESGHQTYEQYF
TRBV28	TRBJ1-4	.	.	TGTGCCAGCAGTCCCTGGGGGAATGAAAAACTGTTTTTT	CASSPWGNEKLFF
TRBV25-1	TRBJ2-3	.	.	TGTGCCAGCAGTGAATCTGGACATAGCACAGATACGCAGTATTTT	CASSESGHSTDTQYF
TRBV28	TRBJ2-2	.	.	TGTGCCAGCAGTTTGGTTATGAACACCGGGGAGCTGTTTTTT	CASSLVMNTGELFF
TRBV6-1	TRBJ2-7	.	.	TGTGCCAGCAGTGAGGGCCGCCACTTC	CASSEGRHF
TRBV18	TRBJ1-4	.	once	TGTGCCAGCTCCCGGGGGATTGAGGAAAAACTGTTTTTT	CASSRGIEEKLFF
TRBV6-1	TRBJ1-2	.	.	TGTGCCAGCACCACCGGGGTACCTAACTATGGCTACACCTTC	CASTTGVPNYGYTF
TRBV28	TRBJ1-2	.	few	TGTGCCAGCAGTTTACCCGGTCTCTATGGCTACACCTTC	CASSLPGLYGYTF
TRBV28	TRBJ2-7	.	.	TGTGCCAGCAGTTCCCTTCTCCCCTCCGAGCAGTACTTC	CASSSLLPSEQYF
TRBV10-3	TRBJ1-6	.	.	TGTGCCATCAGTGAGAATTGGGATTCACCCCTCCACTTT	CAISENWDSPLHF
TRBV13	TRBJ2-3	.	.	TGTGCCAGCAGCCCAAGGGGGTTCGTAGCAACTAGGACAGATACGCAGTATTTT	CASSPRGFVATRTDTQYF
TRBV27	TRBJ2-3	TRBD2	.	TGTGCCAGCATCGAGGTCCGACTAGCTGTTCGAAGTGATACGCAGTATTTT	CASIEVRLAVRSDTQYF
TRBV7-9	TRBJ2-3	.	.	TGTGCCAGCAGTCAGGATACGCAGTATTTT	CASSQDTQYF
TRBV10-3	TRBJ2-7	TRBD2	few	TGTGCCATCACCCCGACTAGCGGCTACGAGCAGTACTTC	CAITPTSGYEQYF
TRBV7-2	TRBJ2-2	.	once	TGTGCCAGCAGCCCAGCAGGCACGAACACCGGGGAGCTGTTTTTT	CASSPAGTNTGELFF
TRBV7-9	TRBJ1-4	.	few	TGTGCCAGCAGCTTGTTTGTGGGGGCAACTAATGAAAAACTGTTTTTT	CASSLFVGATNEKLFF
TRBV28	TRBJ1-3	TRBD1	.	TGTGCCAGCAGTTCCCCGACAGGGGCGAGATACACCATATATTTT	CASSSPTGARYTIYF
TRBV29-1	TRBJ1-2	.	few	TGCAGCGTTGAAGATGGGACATGGCGGGGTGGCTACACCTTC	CSVEDGTWRGGYTF
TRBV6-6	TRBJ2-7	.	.	TGTGCCAGCAGTTACGGTCCCAGGCTGAGCTCCTACGAGCAGTACTTC	CASSYGPRLSSYEQYF
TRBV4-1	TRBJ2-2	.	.	TGCGCCAGCCGAGGGCTAGGAGGTACCGGGGAGCTGTTTTTT	CASRGLGGTGELFF
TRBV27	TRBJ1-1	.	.	TGTGCCAGCAGTTTCGTAGGGGGGGCTGAAGCTTTCTTT	CASSFVGGAEAFF
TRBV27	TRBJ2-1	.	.	TGTGCCAGCAGTTTAGGCTACTCCTACAATGAGCAGTTCTTC	CASSLGYSYNEQFF
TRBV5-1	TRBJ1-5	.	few	TGCGCCAGCAGCTTGGACAACAGGAATCAGCCCCAGCATTTT	CASSLDNRNQPQHF
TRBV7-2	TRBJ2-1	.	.	TGTGCCAGCAGCTCCACGGTGGACAATGAGCAGTTCTTC	CASSSTVDNEQFF
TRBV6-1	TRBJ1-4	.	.	TGTGCCAGCAGTGAATCCGGTGGGTGGGAAAAACTGTTTTTT	CASSESGGWEKLFF
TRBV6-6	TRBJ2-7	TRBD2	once	TGTGCCAGCAGTTCCAGCGGACTAGCGGACTCCGTACAGTACTTC	CASSSSGLADSVQYF
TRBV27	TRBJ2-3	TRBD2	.	TGTGCCAGCAGTTTAAAATCCACTACCCCTAGCGGGAGGGCAACGCAGTATTTT	CASSLKSTTPSGRATQYF
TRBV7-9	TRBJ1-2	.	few	TGTGCCAGCAGCCCCACGGGGCAATCTTATGGCTACACCTTC	CASSPTGQSYGYTF
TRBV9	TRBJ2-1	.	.	TGTGCCAGCAGCGTAAGCGGACACTCCTACAATGAGCAGTTCTTC	CASSVSGHSYNEQFF
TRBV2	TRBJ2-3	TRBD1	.	TGTGCCAGCAATCAGGGGGCCACAGATACGCAGTATTTT	CASNQGATDTQYF
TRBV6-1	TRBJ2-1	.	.	TGTGCCAGCAGTGGGGTTTACAATGAGCAGTTCTTC	CASSGVYNEQFF
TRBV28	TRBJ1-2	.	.	TGTGCCAGTCTGCGGATCGTCGAAAAGCCCTATGGCTACACCTTC	CASLRIVEKPYGYTF
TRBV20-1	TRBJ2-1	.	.	TGCAGTGCTAGCGGGTACAATGAGCAGTTCTTC	CSASGYNEQFF
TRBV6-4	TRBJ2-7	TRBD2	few	TGTGCCAGCAGTGTTGGACTAGCACCATCCTACGAGCAGTACTTC	CASSVGLAPSYEQYF
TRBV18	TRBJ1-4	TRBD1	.	TGTGCCAGCTCACGGCAGGGGGTTGGTGAAAAACTGTTTTTT	CASSRQGVGEKLFF
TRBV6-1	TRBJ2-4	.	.	TGTGCCAGCAGTGAAGCCGGACAACTCTGGAGAGAAAACATTCAGTACTTC	CASSEAGQLWRENIQYF
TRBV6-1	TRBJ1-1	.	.	TGTGCCAGCAGTGCGTTTCGACAGAACACTGAAGCTTTCTTT	CASSAFRQNTEAFF
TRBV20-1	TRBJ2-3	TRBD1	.	TGCAGTGGACAGGGGGGAGATACGCAGTATTTT	CSGQGGDTQYF
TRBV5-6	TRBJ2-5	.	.	TGTGCCAGCAGAACGGTTGCTAGACAAGAGACCCAGTACTTC	CASRTVARQETQYF
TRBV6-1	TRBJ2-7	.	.	TGTGCCAGCAGCTCCGTGGGAACCGAGCAGTACTTC	CASSSVGTEQYF
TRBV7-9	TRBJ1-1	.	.	TGTGCCAGCAGCATCCCCGGTAAGGGGTCAGGAAAAACTGAAGCTTTCTTT	CASSIPGKGSGKTEAFF
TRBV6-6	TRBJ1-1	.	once	TGTGCCAGCAGTTATCGTCCGCGGGACACTGAAGCTTTCTTT	CASSYRPRDTEAFF
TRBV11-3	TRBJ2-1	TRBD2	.	TGTGCCAGCAGCTTAGGGACTAGCGGCCTAAATGAGCAGTTCTTC	CASSLGTSGLNEQFF
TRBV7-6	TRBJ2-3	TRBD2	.	TGTGCCAGCAGCCCGAATAGCGGGAGTGTCACAGATACGCAGTATTTT	CASSPNSGSVTDTQYF
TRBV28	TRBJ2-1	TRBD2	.	TGTGCCAGCGGACTAGCGGGAGCCTATGAGCAGTTCTTC	CASGLAGAYEQFF
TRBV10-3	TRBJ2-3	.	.	TGTGCCATCAGTGACGGTAGGAGGGCAGATACGCAGTATTTT	CAISDGRRADTQYF
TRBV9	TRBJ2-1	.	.	TGTGCCAGCAGCGTAGGGATTAGGGAACTAGTTTCCTATGAGCAGTTCTTC	CASSVGIRELVSYEQFF
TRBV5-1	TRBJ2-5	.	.	TGCGCCAGCAGCTTGCTCGGCGAAAGGAGAGAGACCCAGTACTTC	CASSLLGERRETQYF
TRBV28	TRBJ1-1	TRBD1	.	TGTGCCAGCAGTTACCCCGGGACAGGTCCCACTGAAGCTTTCTTT	CASSYPGTGPTEAFF
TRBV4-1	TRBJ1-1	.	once	TGCGCCAGCAGTCAAGAGCCTAATAGCGGTGGAGCTTTCTTT	CASSQEPNSGGAFF
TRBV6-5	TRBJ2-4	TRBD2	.	TGTGCCAGCAGTTCCGGACTAGCGGGGGGTAACATTCAGTACTTC	CASSSGLAGGNIQYF
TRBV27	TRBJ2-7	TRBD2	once	TGTGCCAGCAGTTTACTAGCGGGAGTTGGCTTGGGCTCCTACGAGCAGTACTTC	CASSLLAGVGLGSYEQYF
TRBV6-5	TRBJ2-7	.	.	TGTGCCAGCAGCCAAACACTGGGTGTCTACGAGCAGTACTTC	CASSQTLGVYEQYF
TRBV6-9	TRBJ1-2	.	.	TGTGCCACCATCTTCGACAGACTGACTAACTATGGCTACACCTTC	CATIFDRLTNYGYTF
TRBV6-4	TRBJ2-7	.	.	TGTGCCAGCAGTGACTCGAGCCGCCCAGTGGGCTACGAGCAGTACTTC	CASSDSSRPVGYEQYF
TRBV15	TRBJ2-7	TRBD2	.	TGTGCCACCAGCAGAGTGGGACTACCAACCTACGAGCAGTACTTC	CATSRVGLPTYEQYF